This T cell receptor (beta chain) was recovered during a study of post-analysis software for immune sequencing data. Study outcomes and limitations: F measure clustering grouped samples strongly by preparation batch. A handful of TRBV segments were significantly more frequent in patients than in controls. TRBV5-6, TRBV5-1 and TRBV20-1 were among these segments.

About this clonotype: Antigen: not known.

This CDR3 spans 16 amino acids. Germline CDR1 is SGHRS and CDR2 is YFSETQ. V gave up 0 bases and J gave up 4 bases, with 16 bases separating them. Each TCR beta cDNA library carried unique molecular identifiers. TCRdb passed the PCR reads through MiXCR, listing each CDR3 protein once. Of 700,000 to 800,000 distinct CDR3 sequences in the sample, about 32% were seen once. This chain uses TRBV5-1 with TRBJ2-5, with D possibly TRBD2 on 5 matching bases. The TCR comes from a girl between 5 and 17 years old with multiple sclerosis. The material sequenced was blood. The CDR3 nucleotides read TGCGCCAGCAGCTTGGTAGCGTCCCGACCGGGAGAGACCCAGTACTTC. Its protein product is CASSLVASRPGETQYF.